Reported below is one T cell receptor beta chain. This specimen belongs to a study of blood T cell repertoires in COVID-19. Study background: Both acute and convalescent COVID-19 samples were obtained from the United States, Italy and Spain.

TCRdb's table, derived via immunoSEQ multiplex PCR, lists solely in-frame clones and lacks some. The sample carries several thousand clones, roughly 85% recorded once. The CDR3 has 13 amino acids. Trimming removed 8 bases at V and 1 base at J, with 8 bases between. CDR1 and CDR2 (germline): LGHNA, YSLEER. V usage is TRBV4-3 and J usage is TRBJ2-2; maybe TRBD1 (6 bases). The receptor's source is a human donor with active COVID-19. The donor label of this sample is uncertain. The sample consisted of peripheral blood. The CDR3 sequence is CASQDRNTGELFF. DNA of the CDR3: TGCGCCAGCCAGGACAGGAACACCGGGGAGCTGTTTTTT.